The 7 T cell receptor beta chains listed next were all sequenced from one sample in a study of cytomegalovirus exposure and HLA in healthy donors. Primers included in the PCR were 60 Vbeta and 13 Jbeta primers. The method was immunoSEQ multiplex PCR; TCRdb's version includes in-frame clones alone and lacks a portion of them. The top ten clones hold around 2.3% of a sample with roughly 250,000 clones, around two thirds of them seen once. Sequenced input: PBMCs. All receptors derive from a female donor in good health and CMV-seronegative.

The chain is built from TRBV11-3 and TRBJ1-1; the match to TRBD1 covers 7 bases. CDR1 and CDR2 from the germline V gene are SGHNT and YENEEA. The CDR3 is 14 residues long. With 5 bases clipped from V and 0 bases from J, the junction kept 3 bases outside the gene matches. CDR3 in DNA: TGTGCCAGCAGCAATACAGGGGTGAACACTGAAGCTTTCTTT. This codes for CASSNTGVNTEAFF.

This clone was counted between two and nine times. This chain uses TRBV5-6 with TRBJ1-2; D is uncertain. The CDR3 contains 17 residues. Germline CDR1 SGHDT, CDR2 YYEEEE. V gave up 6 bases and J gave up 2 bases, with 23 bases separating them. The CDR3 region has the DNA TGTGCCAGCACCATAGTTCCCGTTATAATGTCCAACTATGGCTACACCTTC. Translating gives CASTIVPVIMSNYGYTF.

The chain uses TRBV6-6 and TRBJ2-7, with D possibly being TRBD1 (5 bases). Looked up from germline, CDR1 is MNHNY and CDR2 is SVGAGI (reference sequence). There are 15 residues in the CDR3. Between the trimmed V and J ends, which lost 6 bases and 3 bases, there was a span of 18 bases. CDR3 nucleotides: TGTGCCAGCAGCCCTAGTGGGCAGGGTGGCTACGAGCAGTACTTC. Protein: CASSPSGQGGYEQYF.

The gene calls are TRBV15 and TRBJ2-3, with 9 bases lining up with TRBD1. CDR1 LNHNV and CDR2 YYDKDF come from the germline V gene (reference sequence). With V trimmed by 1 base and J by 5 bases, 4 bases remained unmatched. The CDR3 loop spans 15 amino acids. The CDR3 is CATSRVRQGGDTQYF. CDR3 nucleotides: TGTGCCACCAGCAGAGTTAGACAGGGGGGAGATACGCAGTATTTT.

V and J are TRBV5-1 and TRBJ2-1; TRBD2 agrees at 10 bases. Unmatched junction bases numbered 7, after V lost 4 bases and J lost 0 bases. This CDR3 region has 17 residues. From germline, CDR1 is SGHRS and CDR2 YFSETQ. The CDR3 loop reads CASSLGLAAHSYNEQFF. CDR3 sequence (DNA): TGCGCCAGCAGCCTAGGACTAGCGGCTCACTCCTACAATGAGCAGTTCTTC.

The sample holds a few counts of this clone. This chain connects TRBV5-4 to TRBJ2-3, with no clear D. The CDR3 is 13 amino acids. The germline V gene has CDR1 SGHNT and CDR2 YYREEE (reference sequence). Trimming removed 4 bases from V and 2 bases from J, with 8 bases in between. For the CDR3, the DNA is TGTGCCAGCAGCCCGACTTTCACAGATACGCAGTATTTT. It encodes CASSPTFTDTQYF. Full variable domain (remainder filled in from reference TRBV5-4 and TRBJ2-3): ETGVTQSPTHLIKTRGQQVTLRCSSQSGHNTVSWYQQALGQGPQFIFQYYREEENGRGNFPPRFSGLQFPNYSSELNVNALELDDSALYLCASSPTFTDTQYFGPGTRLTVL.

J is TRBJ1-5 and V is TRBV5-1; the D is unclear. This CDR3 is 14 amino acids long. V lost 9 bases, J lost 2 bases, and 15 bases lay in between. From germline, CDR1 is SGHRS and CDR2 YFSETQ. CDR3 amino acids: CANQVTYGNQPQHF. CDR3 bases: TGCGCCAACCAGGTCACCTATGGCAATCAGCCCCAGCATTTT.